This entry lists 24 T cell receptor beta chains sequenced from one sample in a study of OX40 agonist ivuxolimab in advanced cancers. The method was immunoSEQ multiplex PCR; TCRdb's version includes in-frame clones alone and lacks a portion of them. Among about 120,000 clones listed, 80% to 90% were seen once. The material was CD4+ or CD8+ T cells sorted from blood, obtained in a trial of the OX40 agonist ivuxolimab. Every receptor here comes from an adult with an advanced solid tumor such as melanoma, head and neck, liver or kidney cancer.

This chain uses TRBV27 with TRBJ2-1; D not certain. Germline V gene sequence: CDR1 MNHEY, CDR2 SMNVEV (reference sequence). Trimming stripped 7 bases from V and 3 bases from J, with 10 bases between. This CDR3 region has 13 residues. The CDR3 DNA is TGTGCCAGCAATGGGAACAACTACAATGAGCAGTTCTTC. It is translated as CASNGNNYNEQFF.

The count of this clone is one. This sequence joins TRBV9 and TRBJ1-1; D uncertain. The germline gives CDR1 SGDLS, CDR2 YYNGEE. Trimming removed 3 bases at V and 1 base at J, with 13 bases between. The CDR3 length is 15 residues. The CDR3 sequence is CASSGGRVKNTEAFF. The CDR3 bases are TGTGCCAGCAGCGGAGGGCGGGTGAAGAACACTGAAGCTTTCTTT.

In this sample, this clone turned up once. The chain recombines TRBV5-1 with TRBJ2-5; 11 bases fit TRBD2. Trimming at V came to 2 bases and at J to 1 base, leaving 4 bases not matched to a gene. Germline V gene data show CDR1 as SGHRS and CDR2 as YFSETQ. This CDR3 is built from 16 residues. The CDR3 sequence: CASSLTSGGSQETQYF. The CDR3 DNA reads TGCGCCAGCAGCTTAACTAGCGGGGGCTCCCAAGAGACCCAGTACTTC.

V gene TRBV4-3 combines with J gene TRBJ1-5; D unclear. Trimming removed 0 bases from V and 4 bases from J, with 4 bases in between. Germline loops: CDR1 LGHNA, CDR2 YSLEER. This CDR3 is 13 amino acids long. Here the CDR3 reads CASSQEENQPQHF. The CDR3 DNA reads TGCGCCAGCAGCCAAGAAGAGAATCAGCCCCAGCATTTT.

The CDR3 here is CATLRNEQFF. The DNA for the CDR3 is TGTGCCACCTTAAGGAATGAGCAGTTCTTC. The rearrangement uses TRBV28 and TRBJ2-1; D gene ambiguous. From germline, CDR1 is MDHEN and CDR2 SYDVKM. The CDR3 spans 10 residues. Trimming took 10 bases from V and 7 from J, leaving 8 bases between them.

The chain employs TRBV28 and TRBJ1-1, with no clear D. CDR1 is MDHEN and CDR2 is SYDVKM in the germline V gene. V lost 1 base and J 1 base, leaving 13 bases between the germline ends. This CDR3 has 16 residues. CDR3 nucleotides: TGTGCCAGCAGTTTATTAATCCCCGTCGGGAACACTGAAGCTTTCTTT. The encoded protein is CASSLLIPVGNTEAFF.

The chain recombines TRBV11-2 with TRBJ2-7; TRBD1 matches 8 bases. V shed 0 bases, J shed 4 bases, and the junction held 5 bases outside the gene matches. This CDR3 region has 15 residues. Germline-derived CDR1 and CDR2 are SGHAT and FQNNGV. CDR3 bases: TGTGCCAGCAGCTTAGAGGGACAGGCGGGTTACGAGCAGTACTTC. This gives the protein CASSLEGQAGYEQYF.

The V and J genes are TRBV16 and TRBJ2-2; TRBD1 agrees at 7 bases. CDR1 and CDR2 (germline): KGHSY, FQNENV. V was clipped by 4 bases and J by 6 bases; unmatched bases: 5. CDR3 length: 14 residues. The CDR3 loop is CASSPNRGPGELFF. The CDR3 nucleotides are TGTGCCAGCAGCCCTAACAGGGGTCCCGGGGAGCTGTTTTTT.

The chain couples TRBV2 to TRBJ1-1, with 9 bases lining up with TRBD1. This CDR3 has 15 residues. The V gene end was trimmed by 6 bases and the J gene end by 4 bases; junction bases not matched to a gene: 9. CDR1 and CDR2 from the germline V gene are SNHLY and FYNNEI. The chain's CDR3 is CASSGQGSFGTEAFF. The CDR3 DNA reads as TGTGCCAGCAGCGGACAGGGGAGTTTTGGCACTGAAGCTTTCTTT.

V and J are TRBV6-5 and TRBJ1-2; D not resolved. CDR3 size: 13 residues. Germline V lookup: CDR1 MNHEY, CDR2 SVGAGI. With 6 bases removed from V and 4 bases from J, the gap between germline ends came to 12 bases. CDR3 DNA sequence: TGTGCCAGCAGGGGGAGGTCGGTCTATGGCTACACCTTC. It encodes CASRGRSVYGYTF.

This sequence joins TRBV7-9 and TRBJ1-6; 7 positions agree with TRBD1. CDR3 length equals 15 residues. V shed 4 bases and J 5 bases; nucleotides not matched to a gene: 5. Germline V CDR1 and CDR2: SEHNR, FQNEAQ (reference sequence). DNA of the CDR3: TGTGCCAGCAGCTCCCGACAGGGTGATAATTCACCCCTCCACTTT. Its protein is CASSSRQGDNSPLHF.

The V gene is TRBV28, the J gene TRBJ1-5, with 7 bases fitting TRBD1. The ends lost 8 bases at V and 0 bases at J; junction bases unmatched: 10. CDR3 length equals 16 residues. Germline values: CDR1 MDHEN, CDR2 SYDVKM. In DNA form, the CDR3 reads TGTGCCAGCCGATCGCCGGGACAGCCTAGCAATCAGCCCCAGCATTTT. Translated: CASRSPGQPSNQPQHF.

This clone was detected once. The genes are TRBV19 and TRBJ1-1; D gene ambiguous. Germline CDR1 LNHDA, CDR2 SQIVND (reference sequence). There are 12 residues in the CDR3. V gave up 1 base and J gave up 11 bases, with 11 bases separating them. The CDR3 loop is CASSIGADPAFF. DNA for the CDR3: TGTGCCAGTAGTATAGGGGCGGACCCGGCTTTCTTT.

This clone was picked up a small number of times. The V gene is TRBV5-4, the J gene TRBJ2-3; 12 bases line up with TRBD2. The CDR3 runs 17 residues. With V trimmed by 4 bases and J by 2 bases, 8 bases remained unmatched. The germline gives CDR1 SGHNT, CDR2 YYREEE (reference sequence). The chain's CDR3 is CASSPQTSGGHTDTQYF. Here the CDR3 DNA reads TGTGCCAGCAGCCCCCAGACTAGCGGGGGCCACACAGATACGCAGTATTTT.

Only one count was recorded for this clone. V and J are TRBV11-2 and TRBJ2-6; 7 bases agree with TRBD2. This CDR3 contains 15 residues. J lost 2 bases, V lost 5 bases, and 3 bases had no gene match. Germline V gives CDR1 SGHAT, CDR2 FQNNGV. The CDR3 loop reads CASSDRGAGANVLTF. The CDR3 coding sequence is TGTGCCAGCAGCGATCGGGGGGCTGGGGCCAACGTCCTGACTTTC.

This chain joins TRBV5-1 and TRBJ2-7, with 8 bases lining up with TRBD2. The CDR3 has 15 residues. Germline V gene lookup returns CDR1 SGHRS and CDR2 YFSETQ. V gave up 0 bases and J gave up 1 base; unmatched junction bases: 3. The CDR3 protein is CASSLGTSSSYEQYF. The CDR3 DNA sequence: TGCGCCAGCAGCTTGGGGACTAGCTCATCCTACGAGCAGTACTTC.

The chain couples TRBV11-2 to TRBJ2-2; D uncertain. This CDR3 spans 14 amino acids. Germline V CDR1 and CDR2: SGHAT, FQNNGV. Trimming took 4 bases from V and 0 from J, leaving 6 bases between them. CDR3 DNA: TGTGCCAGCAGCTCCCGCCCGAACACCGGGGAGCTGTTTTTT. Translating it yields CASSSRPNTGELFF. The full variable domain, rest sourced from reference TRBV11-2 and TRBJ2-2, is EAGVAQSPRYKIIEKRQSVAFWCNPISGHATLYWYQQILGQGPKLLIQFQNNGVVDDSQLPKDRFSAERLKGVDSTLKIQPAKLEDSAVYLCASSSRPNTGELFFGEGSRLTVL.

J is TRBJ2-3 and V is TRBV7-9; TRBD2 might be the D (5 bases). The V gene's germline CDR1 is SEHNR and CDR2 FQNEAQ (reference sequence). There are 11 residues in the CDR3. With 5 bases removed from V and 7 bases from J, the gap between germline ends came to 7 bases. Written as DNA, the CDR3 is TGTGCCAGCAGCCCCGGGAATACGCAGTATTTT. It codes for CASSPGNTQYF.

The rearrangement joins TRBV5-6 to TRBJ1-2; D ambiguous. The CDR3 extends over 14 amino acids. Trimming removed 2 bases from V and 5 bases from J, with 13 bases in between. Germline CDR1 reads SGHDT; CDR2 reads YYEEEE. The CDR3 protein is CASSFGDFPYGYTF. The CDR3 nucleotides are TGTGCCAGCAGCTTTGGCGACTTCCCATATGGCTACACCTTC.

CDR3 sequence: CAWSSGSGGGQTQYF. For the CDR3, the DNA is TGTGCCTGGAGTTCGGGTAGCGGGGGGGGCCAGACCCAGTACTTC. The chain uses TRBV30 and TRBJ2-5; 11 nucleotides agree with TRBD2. From germline, CDR1 is GTSNPN and CDR2 SVGIG (reference sequence). The junction had 8 bases not matched to a gene; V was cut back by 2 bases and J by 6 bases. This CDR3 spans 15 amino acids. The full variable domain, completed using reference TRBV30 and TRBJ2-5, is SQTIHQWPATLVQPVGSPLSLECTVEGTSNPNLYWYRQAAGRGLQLLFYSVGIGQISSEVPQNLSASRPQDRQFILSSKKLLLSDSGFYLCAWSSGSGGGQTQYFGPGTRLLVL.

The chain uses TRBV6-1 and TRBJ1-1; 7 positions match TRBD1. The V gene end was trimmed by 6 bases and the J gene end by 1 base; junction bases not matched to a gene: 5. The CDR3 runs to 14 residues. Germline lookup yields CDR1 MNHNS and CDR2 SASEGT. The CDR3 DNA follows: TGTGCCAGCAGGGACAGGTCGAAGAACACTGAAGCTTTCTTT. Encoded protein: CASRDRSKNTEAFF.

The rearrangement uses TRBV7-2 and TRBJ1-6; perhaps TRBD1 as D (6 bases). The CDR3 length is 15 residues. Germline V gene data show CDR1 as SGHTA and CDR2 as FQGNSA. Trimming cost V 0 bases and J 7 bases, with 10 bases left between them. The CDR3 bases are TGTGCCAGCAGCTTAGCGGCAGGGGAAAATTCACCCCTCCACTTT. Amino acids: CASSLAAGENSPLHF.

The J gene is TRBJ1-1, the V gene TRBV19; 11 nucleotides align to TRBD1. CDR3 length: 16 residues. The ends lost 3 bases at V and 5 bases at J; junction bases unmatched: 8. CDR1 and CDR2 (germline): LNHDA, SQIVND (reference sequence). CDR3 in DNA: TGTGCCAGTAGTATCGTGGGACAGGGGGTCCAGACTGAAGCTTTCTTT. It specifies CASSIVGQGVQTEAFF.

The chain recombines TRBV28 with TRBJ1-1; 8 nucleotides agree with TRBD1. In germline, CDR1 is MDHEN, CDR2 SYDVKM. V was pared by 8 bases and J by 5 bases, with 10 bases of the junction left unmatched. This CDR3 comprises 14 residues. The CDR3 DNA follows: TGTGCCAGCTCCACAGGGGGGGTGGGTACTGAAGCTTTCTTT. It translates to CASSTGGVGTEAFF.